The next 18 T cell receptor beta chains were all read from a single sample in a study of blood T cell repertoires in COVID-19. Profiled with immunoSEQ multiplex PCR; TCRdb holds only in-frame clones, not every one. The sample lists 130,000 or so clones, approximately 84% seen once, with about 18% in the top ten. The sequencing input was peripheral blood. Every receptor here comes from a woman of 80 years or more with acute or convalescent COVID-19.

The chain is built from TRBV6-6 and TRBJ1-1; unclear D gene. Germline assignment: CDR1 MNHNY and CDR2 SVGAGI (reference sequence). Trimming shortened V by 5 bases and J by 4 bases, and 11 bases separated the two germline ends. The CDR3 runs to 13 residues. This CDR3 is CASSTPEGTEAFF. The DNA for the CDR3 is TGTGCCAGCAGTACCCCCGAGGGCACTGAAGCTTTCTTT.

This rearrangement joins TRBV30 to TRBJ1-1; D is uncertain. CDR1 is GTSNPN and CDR2 is SVGIG in the germline V gene (reference sequence). The CDR3 extends over 11 amino acids. Deletions cut 8 bases from V and 1 base from J, with 8 bases between. CDR3: CAGERNTEAFF. The CDR3 DNA is TGTGCCGGAGAGAGGAACACTGAAGCTTTCTTT.

This clone came up once. The chain uses TRBV2 and TRBJ2-3; D is possibly TRBD1 (5 bases). The CDR3 is 17 residues long. V shed 8 bases and J shed 4 bases, with 25 bases lying between them. Germline lookup yields CDR1 SNHLY and CDR2 FYNNEI. The CDR3 protein is CASLSLGSWGRADTQYF. The CDR3 bases are TGTGCCAGCTTGAGCTTGGGTAGCTGGGGCAGGGCAGATACGCAGTATTTT.

The chain links TRBV5-1 to TRBJ1-2; a possible D gene is TRBD1 (6 bases). Trimming left V 1 base short and J 2 bases short, with 15 bases between. This CDR3 spans 16 amino acids. From germline, CDR1 is SGHRS and CDR2 YFSETQ. CDR3 protein: CASSLNRQADNYGYTF. The CDR3 DNA follows: TGCGCCAGCAGCTTGAATAGACAGGCCGACAACTATGGCTACACCTTC.

The chain uses TRBV7-2 and TRBJ2-7, with a tentative D call TRBD2 (6 bases). The CDR3 has 14 amino acids. Germline assignment: CDR1 SGHTA and CDR2 FQGNSA. V was cut by 5 bases and J by 3 bases, with 14 bases left in between. Here the CDR3 DNA reads TGTGCCAGCAGCATGGGACCGGGAGTCTACGAGCAGTACTTC. Its translation: CASSMGPGVYEQYF. Looking up the rest from reference TRBV7-2 and TRBJ2-7 gives the full variable domain: GAGVSQSPSNKVTEKGKDVELRCDPISGHTALYWYRQSLGQGLEFLIYFQGNSAPDKSGLPSDRFSAERTGGSVSTLTIQRTQQEDSAVYLCASSMGPGVYEQYFGPGTRLTVT.

The V and J genes are TRBV7-2 and TRBJ2-5; TRBD2 might be the D (6 bases). Between the trimmed V and J ends, which lost 0 bases and 1 base, there was a span of 12 bases. The CDR3 is made up of 16 amino acids. Germline CDR1 reads SGHTA; CDR2 reads FQGNSA. Here the CDR3 reads CASSLATGLSQETQYF. CDR3 bases: TGTGCCAGCAGCTTAGCCACGGGACTTAGCCAAGAGACCCAGTACTTC.

The chain has TRBV7-9 and TRBJ1-3, with 9 bases matching TRBD1. Germline V gene sequence: CDR1 SEHNR, CDR2 FQNEAQ (reference sequence). J was trimmed by 4 bases and V by 3 bases; bases with no gene match: 4. The CDR3 consists of 15 residues. This chain's CDR3 is CASSFPGQGGNTIYF. For the CDR3, the DNA is TGTGCCAGCAGCTTTCCAGGACAGGGGGGAAACACCATATATTTT.

The CDR3 reads CASSKKGRASGSLSSYNEQFF. Written as DNA, the CDR3 is TGTGCCAGCAGCAAAAAAGGTCGGGCTAGCGGGAGTTTGAGCTCCTACAATGAGCAGTTCTTC. J is TRBJ2-1 and V is TRBV21-1; the DNA was not compared with TRBD2, the D call given in the table. TRBV21-1 is labeled a pseudogene. This CDR3 has 21 residues.

The chain employs TRBV9 and TRBJ2-3; 7 bases map to TRBD2. Germline lookup yields CDR1 SGDLS and CDR2 YYNGEE. The CDR3 spans 15 residues. Trimming took 5 bases from V and 1 from J; bases not matched to a gene: 7. The CDR3 loop reads CASSFRAGGTDTQYF. As DNA, the CDR3 is TGTGCCAGCAGTTTCAGGGCGGGGGGCACAGATACGCAGTATTTT. Full variable domain (outside the CDR3, taken from reference TRBV9 and TRBJ2-3): DSGVTQTPKHLITATGQRVTLRCSPRSGDLSVYWYQQSLDQGLQFLIQYYNGEERAKGNILERFSAQQFPDLHSELNLSSLELGDSALYFCASSFRAGGTDTQYFGPGTRLTVL.

CDR3 loop: CASRGLYNEQFF. The CDR3 region has the DNA TGTGCCAGCAGAGGACTATACAATGAGCAGTTCTTC. J is TRBJ2-1 and V is TRBV7-2; perhaps TRBD2 as D (6 bases). The CDR3 is made up of 12 amino acids. V lost 6 bases and J 4 bases, leaving 7 bases between the germline ends. The germline V gene has CDR1 SGHTA and CDR2 FQGNSA.

The V gene is TRBV4-3, the J gene TRBJ1-3; a weak D match, TRBD1 (5 bases). The CDR3 sequence is 17 residues long. The germline V gene has CDR1 LGHNA and CDR2 YSLEER. V shed 0 bases and J shed 3 bases, with 15 bases lying between them. The CDR3 here is CASSQDLGRVGGNTIYF. The DNA for the CDR3 is TGCGCCAGCAGCCAAGATCTTGGCAGGGTTGGTGGAAACACCATATATTTT.

As DNA, the CDR3 is TGTGCCAGCAAGGCGGGAGCGAACACCGGGGAGCTGTTTTTT. Amino acids: CASKAGANTGELFF. The chain recombines TRBV7-2 with TRBJ2-2, with 7 bases lining up with TRBD2. CDR1 and CDR2 (germline): SGHTA, FQGNSA. The V segment lost 7 bases and the J segment 0 bases; nucleotides outside the gene matches: 2. The CDR3 is 14 amino acids.

V gene TRBV14 combines with J gene TRBJ2-3; D is possibly TRBD2 (6 bases). V was shortened by 0 bases and J by 1 base, with 11 bases between the two germline ends. Germline V lookup: CDR1 SGHDN, CDR2 FVKESK. The CDR3 sequence is 16 residues long. The CDR3 spells CASSQDRGVRTDTQYF. The CDR3 nucleotides read TGTGCCAGCAGCCAAGATCGCGGGGTCCGCACAGATACGCAGTATTTT.

The rearrangement links TRBV12-3 or TRBV12-4 to TRBJ1-2; D ambiguous. Trimming removed 3 bases from V and 7 bases from J, with 9 bases in between. This CDR3 contains 12 residues. The CDR3 DNA is TGTGCCAGCAGTTTCGACACCACTGGCTACACCTTC. Protein product: CASSFDTTGYTF.

CDR3 DNA sequence: TGTGCCAGCAGTCCTGAATCCGGGACCTCAGGGGGGGAGACCCAGTACTTC. Residues: CASSPESGTSGGETQYF. The chain carries TRBV27 and TRBJ2-5, with a weak D call TRBD1 (7 bases). This CDR3 has 17 residues. The germline CDR1 and CDR2 sequences are MNHEY and SMNVEV (reference sequence). V was shortened by 5 bases and J by 5 bases, with 24 bases between the two germline ends.

The V call is TRBV12-5, the J call TRBJ2-7, with TRBD2 matching over 7 bases. Unmatched junction bases numbered 6, after V lost 6 bases and J lost 1 base. Germline values: CDR1 LGHNT, CDR2 FRNRAP. CDR3 size: 14 residues. The CDR3 sequence is CASGFSGGSYEQYF. The DNA of the CDR3 is TGTGCTAGTGGCTTCTCGGGGGGATCCTACGAGCAGTACTTC.

The rearrangement uses TRBV6-5 and TRBJ2-5; D not resolved. This CDR3 region has 13 residues. The germline gives CDR1 MNHEY, CDR2 SVGAGI. The V and J ends lost 5 bases and 2 bases respectively, with 9 bases between them. The CDR3 DNA reads as TGTGCCAGCAGTCGTAGCCAACAAGAGACCCAGTACTTC. Amino acid sequence: CASSRSQQETQYF.

This clone was seen a handful of times. The rearrangement joins TRBV30 to TRBJ1-2; D gene ambiguous. Germline values: CDR1 GTSNPN, CDR2 SVGIG (reference sequence). With 4 bases removed from V and 4 bases from J, the gap between germline ends came to 16 bases. CDR3 length equals 14 residues. CDR3 DNA sequence: TGTGCCTGGACTAGTATGGGGAGAGCCTATGGCTACACCTTC. It encodes CAWTSMGRAYGYTF.